This entry is about one T cell receptor (beta chain). What antigen it recognizes has not been identified. One base away there is no much larger clone; base qualities are not given. The germline V gene supplies CDR1 SNHLY and CDR2 FYNNEI. From the cysteine up to the phenylalanine, the CDR3 has a length of 14 residues. Just CDR3 DNA is preserved here, 42 bases in frame from base 1. V and J lose 6 bases and 4 bases, and a span of 15 bases separates them. The immunoSEQ Assay, a bias-controlled multiplex PCR, was used to amplify TCRbeta CDR3 regions from genomic DNA. The published analysis was carried out like this. Nucleated cell counts per sample were estimated from amplification of reference gene primers within the assay. To quantify the absolute abundance of each unique TCRbeta CDR3 rearrangement, sequence reads were collapsed and filtered. Productive Simpson clonality was computed per sample as the square root of Simpson's diversity index over productive rearrangements. The immuneACCESS repertoire file appears here via TCRdb, limited to in-frame rearrangements. These files lack a portion of the clones; in checked studies, under half of the deficit traces to unresolved V genes, and the cause of the others is not known. Clonal size and the V and J genes are those of that table, whereas D and trimming came from the DNA. The sample includes about 290,000 clones, with roughly 89% observed a single time. The ten most abundant clones make up about 1.8% of the sample.

The data belong to a study of blood T cell repertoires in COVID-19 (TCRdb year 2020). Turning to the overall study: The collaborator samples originated in the United States, Italy and Spain and spanned the acute and convalescent phases of COVID-19. The repertoires were released in a freely available public database intended as a resource for research on the immune response to SARS-CoV-2. Samples were obtained from the ongoing ImmuneRACE study (first 160 participants) and from 950 to 1,500 subjects provided by 6 global collaborators. Where available, HLA class I and class II types were taken from metadata supplied by the sample provider and were not determined by assay-based typing. A de-identified subject ID, COVID-19 status, age in years and sex were almost always included in the sample metadata. Deeply sampled blood TCRbeta repertoires from subjects exposed to, actively infected with, or recovered from COVID-19 were included in the dataset. The material from the prospective study consisted of cDNA or gDNA derived from T cells, B-cell-depleted T cells, or PBMCs.

Participants in the prospective study were aged roughly 18 to 100 years, lived in 20 to 30 United States geographic areas, and enrolled through a virtual design. Cohort assignment in the prospective study relied on participant-reported clinical history from a screening survey and a study questionnaire. Recovered participants in ImmuneRACE Cohort 3 were defined as having two consecutive negative NP/OP PCR tests, clearance from a healthcare professional, or resolution of symptoms. In the prospective study, mobile phlebotomists collected whole blood, serum and a nasopharyngeal or oropharyngeal swab from each participant. Over an approximately 2-month period, participants in the prospective study had the option of providing additional blood draws and questionnaires. Prospective study blood samples were shipped either frozen or at room temperature before DNA extraction. Study-wide findings and limitations: The amount of clinical and demographic metadata varied by source and participant and was provided uncurated.

The TCR sequence derives from a woman aged 35 to 49 who had recovered from COVID-19. The specimen sequenced was PBMCs or T cells enriched from blood (not recorded which). The rearrangement combines TRBV2 with TRBJ1-2, with TRBD1 tentatively as D gene (6 bases match). The DNA sequence is TGTGCCAGCAGATCGTCAGGGGTGGCCTATGGCTACACCTTC. Its product reads: CASRSSGVAYGYTF.